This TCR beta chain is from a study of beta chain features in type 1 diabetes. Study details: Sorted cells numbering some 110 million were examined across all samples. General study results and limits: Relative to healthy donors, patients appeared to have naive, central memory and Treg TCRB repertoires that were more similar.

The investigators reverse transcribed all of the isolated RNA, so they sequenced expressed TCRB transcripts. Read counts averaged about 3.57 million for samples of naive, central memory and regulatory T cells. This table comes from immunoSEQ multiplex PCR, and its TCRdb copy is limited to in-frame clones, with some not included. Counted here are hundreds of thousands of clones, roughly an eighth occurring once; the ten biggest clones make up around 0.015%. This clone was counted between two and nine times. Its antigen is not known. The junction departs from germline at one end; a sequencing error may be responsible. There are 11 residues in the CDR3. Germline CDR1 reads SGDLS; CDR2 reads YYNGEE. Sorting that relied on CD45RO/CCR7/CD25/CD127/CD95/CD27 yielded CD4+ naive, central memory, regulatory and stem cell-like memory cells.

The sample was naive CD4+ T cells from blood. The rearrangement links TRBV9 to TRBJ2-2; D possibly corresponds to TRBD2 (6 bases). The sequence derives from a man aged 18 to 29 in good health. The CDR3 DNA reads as TGTGCCAGCAGCCCTCTGGGGGGGCTGTTTTTT. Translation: CASSPLGGLFF.